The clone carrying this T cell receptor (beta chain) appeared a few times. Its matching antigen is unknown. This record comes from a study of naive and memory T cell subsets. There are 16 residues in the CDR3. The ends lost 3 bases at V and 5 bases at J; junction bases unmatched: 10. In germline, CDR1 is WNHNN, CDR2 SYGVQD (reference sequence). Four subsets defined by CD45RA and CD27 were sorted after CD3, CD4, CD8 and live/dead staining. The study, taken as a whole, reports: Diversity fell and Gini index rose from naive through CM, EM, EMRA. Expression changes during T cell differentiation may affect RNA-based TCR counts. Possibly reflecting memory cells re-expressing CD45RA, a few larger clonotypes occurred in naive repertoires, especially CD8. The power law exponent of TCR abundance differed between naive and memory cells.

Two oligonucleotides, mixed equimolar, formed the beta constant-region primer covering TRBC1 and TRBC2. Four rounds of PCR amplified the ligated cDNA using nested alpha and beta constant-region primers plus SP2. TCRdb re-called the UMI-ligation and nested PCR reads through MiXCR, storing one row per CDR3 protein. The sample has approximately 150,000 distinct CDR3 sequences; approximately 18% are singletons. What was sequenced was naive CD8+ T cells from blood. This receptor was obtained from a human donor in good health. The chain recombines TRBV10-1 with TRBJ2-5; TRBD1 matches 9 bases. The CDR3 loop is CASSESGTGSGETQYF. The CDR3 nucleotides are TGCGCCAGCAGTGAAAGCGGGACAGGGTCTGGTGAGACCCAGTACTTC.